Shown below are 20 T cell receptor beta chains from a single sample sequenced in a study of blood T cell repertoires in COVID-19. The assay was immunoSEQ multiplex PCR, and TCRdb's table has in-frame clones only and misses some. The profile shows roughly 150,000 clones, around four fifths of them singletons. Sequencing input: peripheral blood. Receptors originate from a woman in her sixties or seventies who had recovered from COVID-19.

The J gene is TRBJ2-1, the V gene TRBV3-1 (or the pseudogene TRBV3-2); tentatively, D is TRBD2 (5 bases). CDR1 is LGHDT and CDR2 is YNNKEL in the germline V gene (reference sequence). The V end lost 1 base, the J end lost 9 bases, and 16 bases lay between the germline ends. This CDR3 contains 15 residues. CDR3 bases: TGTGCCAGCAGCCAAGGCCATCACGGGGTAGGTGAGCAGTTCTTC. This codes for CASSQGHHGVGEQFF.

The chain couples TRBV7-2 to TRBJ2-3, with D hard to call. From germline, CDR1 is SGHTA and CDR2 FQGNSA. There are 12 residues in the CDR3. Between the trimmed V and J ends, which lost 5 bases and 4 bases, there was a span of 7 bases. The CDR3 coding sequence is TGTGCCAGCAGCCCCCGGGCAGATACGCAGTATTTT. Translation gives CASSPRADTQYF.

V and J are TRBV28 and TRBJ2-1; 9 bases match TRBD2. V was clipped by 7 bases and J by 0 bases; unmatched bases: 7. The germline CDR1 and CDR2 sequences are MDHEN and SYDVKM. The CDR3 has 16 residues. CDR3 nucleotide sequence: TGTGCCAGCATCAAAAGCGGGGGGAGCTCCTACAATGAGCAGTTCTTC. This codes for CASIKSGGSSYNEQFF.

The CDR3 coding sequence is TGTGCCACCAGTGAAGGGGCTTTTTGGTCGGATACGCAGTATTTT. It encodes CATSEGAFWSDTQYF. The chain links TRBV24-1 to TRBJ2-3; perhaps TRBD1 as D (5 bases). Germline V gene lookup returns CDR1 KGHDR and CDR2 SFDVKD. Trimming pared 4 bases from V and 6 bases from J, leaving 16 bases between. The CDR3 has 15 amino acids.

The chain is built from TRBV4-3 and TRBJ2-7; the match to TRBD2 covers 7 bases. Germline CDR1 and CDR2: LGHNA and YSLEER. The CDR3 extends over 15 amino acids. V lost 1 base, J lost 2 bases, and 5 bases stayed unmatched. CDR3 amino acids: CASSQVPAGTYEQYF. DNA for the CDR3: TGCGCCAGCAGCCAAGTACCAGCGGGGACCTACGAGCAGTACTTC.

This sequence joins TRBV27 and TRBJ2-5; the match to TRBD2 covers 12 bases. Germline-derived CDR1 and CDR2 are MNHEY and SMNVEV (reference sequence). V was clipped by 6 bases and J by 4 bases; unmatched bases: 9. The CDR3 has 16 residues. The CDR3 reads CASRSSGRARRETQYF. The DNA of the CDR3 is TGTGCCAGCAGGTCTAGCGGGAGGGCCCGTCGAGAGACCCAGTACTTC.

This clone has a handful of counts. This chain uses TRBV7-9 with TRBJ1-1, with TRBD1 matching 11 bases. Germline V gene sequence: CDR1 SEHNR, CDR2 FQNEAQ (reference sequence). V dropped 7 bases and J dropped 1; count of bases not matched to a gene: 5. This CDR3 has 15 amino acids. This CDR3 reads CASIGQGATNTEAFF. The CDR3 bases are TGTGCCAGCATTGGACAGGGGGCCACGAACACTGAAGCTTTCTTT. Together with reference TRBV7-9 and TRBJ1-1, the CDR3 gives the full variable domain: DTGVSQNPRHKITKRGQNVTFRCDPISEHNRLYWYRQTLGQGPEFLTYFQNEAQLEKSRLLSDRFSAERPKGSFSTLEIQRTEQGDSAMYLCASIGQGATNTEAFFGQGTRLTVV.

This chain uses TRBV5-4 with TRBJ2-3; TRBD1 aligns across 10 bases. Germline loops: CDR1 SGHNT, CDR2 YYREEE (reference sequence). CDR3 length equals 16 residues. V dropped 4 bases and J dropped 2; count of bases not matched to a gene: 7. The DNA for the CDR3 is TGTGCCAGCAGCCCCGCGGGGACAGGGGACACAGATACGCAGTATTTT. This gives the protein CASSPAGTGDTDTQYF.

This clone has a single count. This chain uses TRBV5-1 with TRBJ1-2; 7 bases fit TRBD1. Per the germline V gene, CDR1 is SGHRS and CDR2 is YFSETQ. The CDR3 contains 13 residues. V was clipped by 4 bases and J by 5 bases; unmatched bases: 5. In nucleotides, the CDR3 is TGCGCCAGCAGCCCGAGGGGGCAGTATGGCTACACCTTC. As protein: CASSPRGQYGYTF.

This clone was counted once. The chain uses TRBV25-1 and TRBJ2-2, with 8 bases aligning to TRBD2. This CDR3 has 16 residues. The germline CDR1 and CDR2 sequences are MGHDK and SYGVNS. Trimming cost V 3 bases and J 4 bases; bases outside gene matches: 7. The CDR3 DNA follows: TGTGCCAGCAGTGATCCCCGCCTAGCGGGCACCGGGGAGCTGTTTTTT. Protein sequence: CASSDPRLAGTGELFF.

This rearrangement joins TRBV3-1 (or the pseudogene TRBV3-2) to TRBJ2-7; no clear D. Trimming left V 4 bases short and J 2 bases short, with 9 bases between. The CDR3 is made up of 13 amino acids. Germline V gene sequence: CDR1 LGHDT, CDR2 YNNKEL (reference sequence). CDR3 protein: CASSPGAPYEQYF. CDR3 nucleotides: TGTGCCAGCAGCCCCGGAGCCCCCTACGAGCAGTACTTC.

V gene TRBV6-6 combines with J gene TRBJ2-3, with no clear D. V was cut by 9 bases and J by 0 bases, with 10 bases left in between. This CDR3 is built from 13 residues. In germline, CDR1 is MNHNY, CDR2 SVGAGI (reference sequence). CDR3 bases: TGTGCCAGTCGCCGGTACAGCACAGATACGCAGTATTTT. Encoded protein: CASRRYSTDTQYF.

The CDR3 sequence: CASSPAGGADTQYF. In nucleotides, the CDR3 is TGCGCCAGCAGCCCAGCGGGCGGGGCAGATACGCAGTATTTT. J is TRBJ2-3 and V is TRBV5-1; D possibly corresponds to TRBD2 (6 bases). This CDR3 has 14 amino acids. Per the germline V gene, CDR1 is SGHRS and CDR2 is YFSETQ. Trimming cost V 4 bases and J 4 bases, with 13 bases left between them.

The V call is TRBV4-2, the J call TRBJ2-1, with 7 bases aligning to TRBD1. The length of the CDR3 is 16 residues. J was trimmed by 7 bases and V by 4 bases; bases with no gene match: 13. Germline CDR1 LGHNA, CDR2 YNFKEQ. Written as DNA, the CDR3 is TGTGCCAGCAGCCGAGGGGGCAGGACCCCGGGGAATGAGCAGTTCTTC. Its protein is CASSRGGRTPGNEQFF.

The sample holds one count of this clone. The gene calls are TRBV18 and TRBJ2-3; no clear D. Germline CDR1 is KGHSH and CDR2 is LQKENI. Trimming removed 2 bases at V and 6 bases at J, with 12 bases between. The CDR3 is made up of 14 amino acids. In nucleotides, the CDR3 is TGTGCCAGCTCACCAGAATTTGTCGCGGATACGCAGTATTTT. Amino acid sequence: CASSPEFVADTQYF.

This clone has a handful of counts. The chain has TRBV7-9 and TRBJ2-3, with D perhaps TRBD1 (6 bases). Trimming took 0 bases from V and 4 from J, leaving 17 bases between them. Germline V lookup: CDR1 SEHNR, CDR2 FQNEAQ (reference sequence). The CDR3 loop spans 17 amino acids. CDR3 sequence (DNA): TGTGCCAGCAGCTTAGCTATGGGGGCGGATAACGCAGATACGCAGTATTTT. Translating gives CASSLAMGADNADTQYF.

This chain joins TRBV2 and TRBJ1-4; a possible D gene is TRBD1 (5 bases). This CDR3 region has 12 residues. Germline V gene sequence: CDR1 SNHLY, CDR2 FYNNEI. Deletions cut 7 bases from V and 7 bases from J, with 10 bases between. CDR3 nucleotide sequence: TGTGCCAGCACAGGGATCGGTGAAAAACTGTTTTTT. Its protein product is CASTGIGEKLFF.

The rearrangement links TRBV5-1 to TRBJ1-5, with a possible D match to TRBD1 (6 bases). The CDR3 sequence is 14 residues long. The V end lost 3 bases, the J end lost 5 bases, and 12 bases lay between the germline ends. In germline, CDR1 is SGHRS, CDR2 YFSETQ. Here the CDR3 reads CASSSGQLDQPQHF. The CDR3, as DNA: TGCGCCAGCAGCTCTGGACAGTTGGATCAGCCCCAGCATTTT.

The CDR3 sequence is CASSPTGGFNEKLFF. CDR3 in DNA: TGTGCCAGCAGCCCCACAGGGGGGTTCAATGAAAAACTGTTTTTT. The chain combines TRBV7-6 with TRBJ1-4; 8 bases fit TRBD1. CDR1 and CDR2 from the germline V gene are SGHVS and FNYEAQ. J was trimmed by 5 bases and V by 5 bases; bases with no gene match: 7. This CDR3 has 15 residues.

J is TRBJ1-5 and V is TRBV7-2, with 8 bases matching TRBD1. From germline, CDR1 is SGHTA and CDR2 FQGNSA. V lost 4 bases to trimming and J lost 9 bases; unmatched junction nucleotides: 11. The CDR3 has 15 amino acids. CDR3 residues: CASSSTGGGLRPQHF. The DNA for the CDR3 is TGTGCCAGCAGCTCCACAGGGGGGGGGTTGCGGCCCCAGCATTTT.